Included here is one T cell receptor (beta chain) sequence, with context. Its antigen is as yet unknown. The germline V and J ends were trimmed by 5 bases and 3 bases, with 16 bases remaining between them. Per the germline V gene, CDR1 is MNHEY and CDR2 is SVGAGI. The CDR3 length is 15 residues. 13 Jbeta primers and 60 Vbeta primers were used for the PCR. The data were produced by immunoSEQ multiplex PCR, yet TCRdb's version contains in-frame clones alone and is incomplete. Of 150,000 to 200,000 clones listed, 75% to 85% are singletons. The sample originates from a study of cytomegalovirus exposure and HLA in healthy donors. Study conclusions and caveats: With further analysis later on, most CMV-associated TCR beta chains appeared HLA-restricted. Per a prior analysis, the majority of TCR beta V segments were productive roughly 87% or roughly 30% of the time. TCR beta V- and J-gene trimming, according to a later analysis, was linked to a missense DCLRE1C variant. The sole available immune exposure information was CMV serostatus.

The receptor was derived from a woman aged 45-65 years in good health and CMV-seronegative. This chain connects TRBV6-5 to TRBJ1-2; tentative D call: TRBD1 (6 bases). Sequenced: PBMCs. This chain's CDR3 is CASSRLRGNDYGYTF. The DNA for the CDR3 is TGTGCCAGCAGTCGACTCAGGGGAAACGACTATGGCTACACCTTC.